This TCR beta chain was identified during a study of cytomegalovirus exposure and HLA in healthy donors. CDR1 and CDR2 (germline): SGDLS, YYNGEE. The CDR3 has 14 amino acids. J lost 7 bases, V lost 4 bases, and 7 bases had no gene match. It was with 60 Vbeta and 13 Jbeta primers that the PCR ran. The table came from immunoSEQ multiplex PCR; TCRdb's copy has only in-frame clones and leaves some out. The sample consists of 150,000 to 200,000 clones, nearly 80% of them appearing once. About this clone: Antigen: not known.

Study-level findings and limits: An ancestry cluster, one associated with Asian ancestry, reportedly showed fewer N-insertions than the 666-donor mean in a later analysis.

V usage is TRBV9 and J usage is TRBJ2-3; TRBD2 agrees at 9 bases. Sequencing was carried out using PBMCs. The clonotype comes from a woman between 35 and 50 years old in good health and CMV-seronegative. CDR3 residues: CASSPSGTSNTQYF. DNA for the CDR3: TGTGCCAGCAGCCCTAGCGGGACTTCAAATACGCAGTATTTT.